The source of this TCR beta chain is a study of T cells in Graves' hyperthyroidism and ophthalmopathy. Diagnoses used clinical symptoms, serum thyroxine and TRAb, thyroid ultrasound and orbital computed tomography. Trimming shortened V by 0 bases and J by 7 bases, and 11 bases separated the two germline ends. The CDR3 runs 13 residues. The germline gives CDR1 SGDLS, CDR2 YYNGEE. This clonotype was seen at least ten times. There were TCR beta CDR3 regions amplified from RNA transcripts. HTBI primers were employed in a first-round RT-PCR of the TCR CDR3. Each CDR3 protein gets one entry after TCRdb re-called the multiplex PCR reads with MiXCR. Among some 360,000 distinct CDR3 sequences listed, 18% were seen once.

The sequence was obtained from a woman aged 40-49 years with Graves' ophthalmopathy. This chain uses TRBV9 with TRBJ2-7; a possible D gene is TRBD2 (6 bases). Sequencing used blood. The CDR3, as DNA: TGTGCCAGCAGCGTAGCGGGAGAGTTAGAGCAGTACTTC. Amino acid sequence: CASSVAGELEQYF.